These 5 T cell receptor beta chains originate from one sample sequenced in a study of T cell responses to AZD1222 COVID-19 vaccine. The data were produced by immunoSEQ multiplex PCR, yet TCRdb's version contains in-frame clones alone and is incomplete. The sample lists 140,000 to 150,000 clones, 75% to 90% occurring once. The sequencing here drew on peripheral blood, taken on day 0 of AZD1222 vaccination. The receptors here all came from an adult in good health.

V usage is TRBV2 and J usage is TRBJ1-1, with TRBD1 matching 7 bases. The germline V gene encodes CDR1 SNHLY and CDR2 FYNNEI. This CDR3 comprises 14 residues. Trimming cost V 6 bases and J 0 bases; bases outside gene matches: 4. The CDR3 loop is CASREGQLNTEAFF. The CDR3 coding sequence is TGTGCCAGCAGGGAGGGACAGCTGAACACTGAAGCTTTCTTT.

The chain uses TRBV10-3 and TRBJ2-3; possibly TRBD2 for D (6 bases). The V end lost 4 bases, the J end lost 2 bases, and 16 bases lay between the germline ends. The germline CDR1 and CDR2 sequences are ENHRY and SYGVKD. The CDR3 is made up of 16 amino acids. The CDR3 spells CAISVSSSGYTDTQYF. The CDR3 nucleotides read TGTGCCATCAGTGTTAGTTCGAGCGGGTACACAGATACGCAGTATTTT.

The V call is TRBV10-3, the J call TRBJ2-3; no clear D gene. V lost 3 bases and J 0 bases, leaving 10 bases between the germline ends. The CDR3 has 15 residues. Germline assignment: CDR1 ENHRY and CDR2 SYGVKD. DNA for the CDR3: TGTGCCATCAGTGATCTGACGACTAGCACAGATACGCAGTATTTT. Its protein is CAISDLTTSTDTQYF.

The chain uses TRBV7-9 and TRBJ2-7, with TRBD2 matching over 10 bases. Germline assignment: CDR1 SEHNR and CDR2 FQNEAQ (reference sequence). This CDR3 is 15 amino acids long. Trimming cost V 6 bases and J 2 bases; bases outside gene matches: 7. CDR3 protein: CASSPGTSATYEQYF. DNA of the CDR3: TGTGCCAGCAGTCCCGGGACTAGCGCGACCTACGAGCAGTACTTC.

This clone appeared a single time. The V call is TRBV5-1, the J call TRBJ2-7; TRBD1 might be the D (6 bases). V lost 3 bases, J lost 2 bases, and 15 bases lay in between. Germline V lookup: CDR1 SGHRS, CDR2 YFSETQ. The CDR3 is 15 residues long. Here the CDR3 reads CASSSTGTTAYEQYF. The CDR3 DNA sequence: TGCGCCAGCAGCTCCACCGGGACAACTGCCTACGAGCAGTACTTC.